Each of the 32 T cell receptor beta chains below was sequenced from the same sample in a study of blood T cell repertoires in COVID-19. Assay used: immunoSEQ multiplex PCR; TCRdb lists only in-frame clones, some missing. The data show over 250,000 clones, around 90% seen once. The sequenced sample was peripheral blood. These receptors all come from a man over 45 with acute or convalescent COVID-19.

This sequence joins TRBV19 and TRBJ2-2; TRBD1 might be the D (5 bases). V gave up 7 bases and J gave up 1 base, with 13 bases separating them. From germline, CDR1 is LNHDA and CDR2 SQIVND (reference sequence). This CDR3 comprises 15 residues. The CDR3, as DNA: TGTGCCAGTAATAGTGGGCAGGGGAACACCGGGGAGCTGTTTTTT. It translates to CASNSGQGNTGELFF.

The chain is built from TRBV7-8 and TRBJ2-7, with 7 bases lining up with TRBD1. After removal of 2 bases from V and 3 bases from J, the junction contained 7 bases not matched to a gene. CDR1 is SGHVS and CDR2 is FQNEAQ in the germline V gene. The CDR3 consists of 15 residues. The CDR3 nucleotides are TGTGCCAGCAGCTTAAGACAGGGCCCGATCTACGAGCAGTACTTC. It codes for CASSLRQGPIYEQYF. The full variable domain, its missing parts supplied by reference TRBV7-8 and TRBJ2-7, is GAGVSQSPRYKVAKRGQDVALRCDPISGHVSLFWYQQALGQGPEFLTYFQNEAQLDKSGLPSDRFFAERPEGSVSTLKIQRTQQEDSAVYLCASSLRQGPIYEQYFGPGTRLTVT.

This chain connects TRBV5-5 to TRBJ1-5; D ambiguous. This CDR3 is built from 14 residues. With 0 bases removed from V and 3 bases from J, the gap between germline ends came to 7 bases. Germline assignment: CDR1 SGHKS and CDR2 YYEKEE (reference sequence). The CDR3 DNA is TGTGCCAGCAGCTTGGGGCCCGACAATCAGCCCCAGCATTTT. It encodes CASSLGPDNQPQHF.

The chain employs TRBV30 and TRBJ2-7, with a weak D call TRBD1 (5 bases). V lost 1 base and J lost 0, with 7 bases in between. Germline CDR1 reads GTSNPN; CDR2 reads SVGIG (reference sequence). The CDR3 sequence is 13 residues long. The CDR3 DNA reads TGTGCCTGGAGTGGCAGGGTCTCCTACGAGCAGTACTTC. Translating gives CAWSGRVSYEQYF.

The table lists this clone with a count of one. The chain carries TRBV2 and TRBJ1-1; no reliable D call. CDR3 length: 19 amino acids. V lost 7 bases and J 0 bases, leaving 27 bases between the germline ends. Per germline, CDR1 SNHLY and CDR2 FYNNEI. For the CDR3, the DNA is TGTGCCAGCACCTTGGGCTCGAGGGAGGTCGGGATGATGAACACTGAAGCTTTCTTT. Encoded protein: CASTLGSREVGMMNTEAFF.

This clone was recorded only once. The rearrangement joins TRBV7-8 to TRBJ1-1; weak D call: TRBD1 (5 bases). This CDR3 contains 17 residues. CDR1 SGHVS and CDR2 FQNEAQ come from the germline V gene. V lost 5 bases and J lost 0, with 19 bases in between. The CDR3, as DNA: TGTGCCAGCAGCCCTAACCACGTGACAGAAATGAACACTGAAGCTTTCTTT. Its translation is CASSPNHVTEMNTEAFF.

The V and J genes are TRBV9 and TRBJ1-1; D possibly corresponds to TRBD1 (5 bases). Germline V gives CDR1 SGDLS, CDR2 YYNGEE. V lost 4 bases, J lost 3 bases, and 10 bases lay in between. The CDR3 extends over 13 amino acids. The CDR3 nucleotides are TGTGCCAGCAGCTTCGGGGGGGACACTGAAGCTTTCTTT. This encodes CASSFGGDTEAFF.

The chain combines TRBV7-2 with TRBJ1-2; 8 positions match TRBD1. V shed 5 bases, J shed 3 bases, and the junction held 5 bases outside the gene matches. The CDR3 spans 14 residues. Germline values: CDR1 SGHTA, CDR2 FQGNSA. This chain's CDR3 is CASSEGTGHYGYTF. The CDR3 DNA reads as TGTGCCAGCAGCGAAGGGACAGGACACTATGGCTACACCTTC.

The chain couples TRBV5-1 to TRBJ1-5; possible D gene TRBD1, 5 bases. Germline CDR1 and CDR2: SGHRS and YFSETQ. This CDR3 region has 13 residues. With 4 bases removed from V and 3 bases from J, the gap between germline ends came to 8 bases. CDR3 bases: TGCGCCAGCAGCCGGGGGGACAATCAGCCCCAGCATTTT. Its translation is CASSRGDNQPQHF.

This chain uses TRBV4-1 with TRBJ2-7; possibly TRBD1 for D (5 bases). V lost 0 bases and J lost 2, with 8 bases in between. The CDR3 extends over 14 amino acids. CDR1 and CDR2 (germline): MGHRA, YSYEKL. The CDR3 loop is CASSQERTPYEQYF. The CDR3 DNA reads as TGCGCCAGCAGCCAAGAAAGGACACCCTACGAGCAGTACTTC.

Comments on this clone: Other DNA sequences from this sample encode an identical CDR3 as well. The chain has TRBV7-9 and TRBJ1-1; 7 nucleotides match TRBD1. Germline CDR1 SEHNR, CDR2 FQNEAQ (reference sequence). This CDR3 has 14 residues. Unmatched junction bases numbered 0, after V lost 1 base and J lost 1 base. CDR3 in amino acids: CASSLGDRNTEAFF. CDR3 nucleotides: TGTGCCAGCAGCTTAGGGGACAGGAACACTGAAGCTTTCTTT.

This clone was seen just once. The chain recombines TRBV9 with TRBJ2-5; tentative D call: TRBD2 (7 bases). The germline V and J ends were trimmed by 4 bases and 1 base, with 14 bases remaining between them. Germline V gene lookup returns CDR1 SGDLS and CDR2 YYNGEE. The CDR3 consists of 15 residues. CDR3 sequence reads: CASSSRGGLQETQYF. For the CDR3, the DNA is TGTGCCAGCAGCTCTAGGGGGGGGCTCCAAGAGACCCAGTACTTC.

V is TRBV3-1 (or the pseudogene TRBV3-2) and J is TRBJ1-5, with TRBD1 as a possible D gene (5 bases). The length of the CDR3 is 16 residues. The germline gives CDR1 LGHDT, CDR2 YNNKEL (reference sequence). Trimming removed 0 bases at V and 4 bases at J, with 13 bases between. This CDR3 reads CASSQDPGCLNQPQHF. CDR3 coding DNA: TGTGCCAGCAGCCAAGATCCAGGGTGCCTAAATCAGCCCCAGCATTTT.

V and J are TRBV11-1 and TRBJ2-2; weak D call: TRBD1 (6 bases). The CDR3 runs 16 residues. CDR1 is SGHAT, CDR2 FQDESV, per germline (reference sequence). V gave up 5 bases and J gave up 1 base, with 14 bases separating them. Written as DNA, the CDR3 is TGTGCCAGCAGCCCCACGGACAGACTGAACACCGGGGAGCTGTTTTTT. Protein product: CASSPTDRLNTGELFF.

The chain has TRBV5-6 and TRBJ1-4; 7 bases are shared with TRBD1. Trimming cost V 0 bases and J 10 bases; bases outside gene matches: 9. Germline CDR1 reads SGHDT; CDR2 reads YYEEEE. The CDR3 is 15 residues long. CDR3: CASSLGGQGVGKLFF. Here the CDR3 DNA reads TGTGCCAGCAGCTTGGGGGGCCAGGGGGTCGGAAAACTGTTTTTT.

The CDR3 coding sequence is TGTGCCAGCAGCGTGGAAGGACTAGCGGTCGGGGAGCTGTTTTTT. Protein: CASSVEGLAVGELFF. The chain combines TRBV9 with TRBJ2-2; 10 bases agree with TRBD2. CDR1 and CDR2 (germline): SGDLS, YYNGEE. Unmatched junction bases numbered 5, after V lost 2 bases and J lost 7 bases. This CDR3 is built from 15 residues.

In its sample, this clone was seen once. The chain employs TRBV7-9 and TRBJ1-3; no clear D. This CDR3 is built from 14 residues. Trimming shortened V by 1 base and J by 0 bases, and 4 bases separated the two germline ends. Germline V CDR1 and CDR2: SEHNR, FQNEAQ (reference sequence). This chain's CDR3 is CASSLESSGNTIYF. The CDR3 DNA follows: TGTGCCAGCAGCTTAGAGAGCTCTGGAAACACCATATATTTT.

This clone was seen a single time. The rearrangement uses TRBV6-5 and TRBJ1-1, with a tentative D call TRBD1 (5 bases). V gave up 6 bases and J gave up 4 bases, with 18 bases separating them. Per germline, CDR1 MNHEY and CDR2 SVGAGI. The CDR3 sequence is 15 residues long. The CDR3 nucleotides read TGTGCCAGCAGGTCTTCAAGCGGGGCTAGCACTGAAGCTTTCTTT. Amino acid sequence: CASRSSSGASTEAFF.

The chain uses TRBV3-1 (or the pseudogene TRBV3-2) and TRBJ1-5, with D perhaps TRBD1 (5 bases). CDR1 LGHDT and CDR2 YNNKEL come from the germline V gene (reference sequence). This CDR3 has 13 amino acids. Trimming pared 1 base from V and 9 bases from J, leaving 10 bases between. Here the CDR3 reads CASSQVLGGPQHF. CDR3 nucleotide sequence: TGTGCCAGCAGCCAAGTGTTGGGGGGGCCCCAGCATTTT.

This chain links TRBV10-2 with TRBJ1-1; no clear D. This CDR3 comprises 14 residues. Germline V gene lookup returns CDR1 WSHSY and CDR2 SAAADI. The germline V and J ends were trimmed by 6 bases and 1 base, with 12 bases remaining between them. This CDR3 is CASRSNGGNTEAFF. The CDR3 DNA sequence: TGCGCCAGCAGGTCTAACGGTGGGAACACTGAAGCTTTCTTT.

V gene TRBV12-3 or TRBV12-4 combines with J gene TRBJ1-2; TRBD1 agrees at 8 bases. The ends lost 3 bases at V and 7 bases at J; junction bases unmatched: 4. The CDR3 loop spans 13 amino acids. Here the CDR3 reads CASSFKTGAGYTF. In nucleotides, the CDR3 is TGTGCCAGCAGTTTCAAGACAGGGGCTGGCTACACCTTC.

The chain carries TRBV14 and TRBJ1-2; D may be TRBD1 (6 bases). V was cut by 0 bases and J by 8 bases, with 13 bases left in between. Germline CDR1 and CDR2: SGHDN and FVKESK. The CDR3 runs to 14 residues. CDR3 residues: CASSQERTVRGYTF. CDR3 nucleotide sequence: TGTGCCAGCAGCCAAGAAAGGACAGTAAGGGGCTACACCTTC.

The chain links TRBV11-2 to TRBJ2-7; possibly TRBD1 for D (6 bases). CDR1 and CDR2 from the germline V gene are SGHAT and FQNNGV. Trimming pared 2 bases from V and 0 bases from J, leaving 14 bases between. This CDR3 is built from 16 residues. CDR3 sequence reads: CASSLYRARPSYEQYF. CDR3 DNA: TGTGCCAGCAGCTTATACAGGGCCAGGCCCTCCTACGAGCAGTACTTC.

V is TRBV9 and J is TRBJ2-1, with TRBD2 as a possible D gene (7 bases). V was cut by 4 bases and J by 3 bases, with 17 bases left in between. The CDR3 contains 16 residues. In germline, CDR1 is SGDLS, CDR2 YYNGEE. Here the CDR3 reads CASSRLGGGLYNEQFF. CDR3 coding DNA: TGTGCCAGCAGCCGCTTAGGGGGGGGGCTCTACAATGAGCAGTTCTTC. Full variable domain (missing parts from reference TRBV9 and TRBJ2-1): DSGVTQTPKHLITATGQRVTLRCSPRSGDLSVYWYQQSLDQGLQFLIQYYNGEERAKGNILERFSAQQFPDLHSELNLSSLELGDSALYFCASSRLGGGLYNEQFFGPGTRLTVL.

The V call is TRBV5-4, the J call TRBJ1-4, with 10 bases fitting TRBD1. The germline CDR1 and CDR2 sequences are SGHNT and YYREEE (reference sequence). J gave up 6 bases and V 4 bases, and 6 bases lay outside the gene matches. The CDR3 spans 15 residues. The CDR3 sequence: CASSPTGGRDEKLFF. As DNA, the CDR3 is TGTGCCAGCAGCCCGACAGGGGGCCGGGATGAAAAACTGTTTTTT.

This chain joins TRBV4-1 and TRBJ2-2; 8 positions agree with TRBD2. Trimming took 3 bases from V and 3 from J; bases not matched to a gene: 9. CDR3 length: 17 amino acids. Looked up from germline, CDR1 is MGHRA and CDR2 is YSYEKL. This CDR3 is CASSHPPGLGDTGELFF. The CDR3 DNA reads TGCGCCAGCAGCCACCCACCGGGACTAGGTGACACCGGGGAGCTGTTTTTT.

The chain is built from TRBV6-5 and TRBJ2-1; 8 nucleotides line up with TRBD2. CDR3 length equals 15 residues. Germline values: CDR1 MNHEY, CDR2 SVGAGI. The junction had 6 bases not matched to a gene; V was cut back by 2 bases and J by 6 bases. As DNA, the CDR3 is TGTGCCAGCAGTTACGACGGGGGGGTCTCCAATGAGCAGTTCTTC. It specifies CASSYDGGVSNEQFF.

This clone was counted once. CDR3 coding DNA: TGTGCCACCAGTGACCGACTAGCGCCCGGGGAGCTGTTTTTT. It is translated as CATSDRLAPGELFF. The V and J genes are TRBV24-1 and TRBJ2-2; 8 bases agree with TRBD2. J lost 6 bases, V lost 4 bases, and 3 bases had no gene match. This CDR3 is built from 14 residues. Germline values: CDR1 KGHDR, CDR2 SFDVKD.

The CDR3 DNA sequence: TGTGCCAGCAGTCCCGCCGACAGGGTGAACTATGGCTACACCTTC. Translating it yields CASSPADRVNYGYTF. The chain links TRBV28 to TRBJ1-2; TRBD1 matches 7 bases. This CDR3 region has 15 residues. In germline, CDR1 is MDHEN, CDR2 SYDVKM. The junction had 8 bases not matched to a gene; V was cut back by 5 bases and J by 2 bases.

As DNA, the CDR3 is TGTGCCAGCAGCTTACAGGGCGGGGGGTCACCCCTCCACTTT. Translating it yields CASSLQGGGSPLHF. The rearrangement uses TRBV7-2 and TRBJ1-6, with D possibly being TRBD1 (5 bases). The CDR3 covers 14 residues. V was clipped by 2 bases and J by 10 bases, with 12 bases between them. CDR1 and CDR2 from the germline V gene are SGHTA and FQGNSA. Full variable domain (missing parts from reference TRBV7-2 and TRBJ1-6): GAGVSQSPSNKVTEKGKDVELRCDPISGHTALYWYRQSLGQGLEFLIYFQGNSAPDKSGLPSDRFSAERTGGSVSTLTIQRTQQEDSAVYLCASSLQGGGSPLHFGNGTRLTVT.

This clone showed up just once. This chain links TRBV9 with TRBJ2-5; D perhaps matches TRBD2 (6 bases). Germline V CDR1 and CDR2: SGDLS, YYNGEE. This CDR3 contains 15 residues. V was clipped by 3 bases and J by 4 bases, with 16 bases between them. CDR3 in DNA: TGTGCCAGCAGCGCTTTGGGGGGAGCAGGAGAGACCCAGTACTTC. Its protein is CASSALGGAGETQYF.

The gene calls are TRBV4-2 and TRBJ2-7, with 9 positions matching TRBD2. Germline lookup yields CDR1 LGHNA and CDR2 YNFKEQ. The CDR3 length is 15 residues. V dropped 1 base and J dropped 3; count of bases not matched to a gene: 4. CDR3 residues: CASSQVLRGGYEQYF. The DNA for the CDR3 is TGTGCCAGCAGCCAAGTCCTGCGGGGGGGCTACGAGCAGTACTTC.